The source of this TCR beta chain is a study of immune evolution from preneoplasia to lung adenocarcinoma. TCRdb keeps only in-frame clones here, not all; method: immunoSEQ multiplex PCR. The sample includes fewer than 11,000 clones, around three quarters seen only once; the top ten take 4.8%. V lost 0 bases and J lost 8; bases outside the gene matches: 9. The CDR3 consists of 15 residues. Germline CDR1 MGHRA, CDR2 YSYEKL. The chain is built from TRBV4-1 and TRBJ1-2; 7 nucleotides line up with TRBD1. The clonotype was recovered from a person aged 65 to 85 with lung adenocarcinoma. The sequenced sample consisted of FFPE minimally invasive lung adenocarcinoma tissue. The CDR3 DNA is TGCGCCAGCAGCCAAGACCCAACAGGGGTTGGGGGCTACACCTTC. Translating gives CASSQDPTGVGGYTF.